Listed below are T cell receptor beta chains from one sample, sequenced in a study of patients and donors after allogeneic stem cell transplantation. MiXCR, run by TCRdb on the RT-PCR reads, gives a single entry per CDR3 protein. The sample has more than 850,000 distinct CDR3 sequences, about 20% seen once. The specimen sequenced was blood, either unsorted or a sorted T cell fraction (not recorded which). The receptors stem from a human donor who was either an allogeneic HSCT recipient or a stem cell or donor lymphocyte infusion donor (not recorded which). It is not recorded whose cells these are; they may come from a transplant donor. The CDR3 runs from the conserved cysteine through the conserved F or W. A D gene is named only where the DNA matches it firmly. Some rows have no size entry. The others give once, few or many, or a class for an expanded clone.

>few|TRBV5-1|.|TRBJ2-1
TGCGCCAGCAGCACACAGCCGGGACCACCAGAGCAGTTCTTC
CASSTQPGPPEQFF
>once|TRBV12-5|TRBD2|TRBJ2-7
TGTGCTAGTGGTAACCCTAGCGGTTTGAGCTCCTACGAGCAGTACTTC
CASGNPSGLSSYEQYF
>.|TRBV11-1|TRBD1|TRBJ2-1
TGTGCCAGCAGCGAACGACAGGGGGCCCTGACCAAGTTCTTC
CASSERQGALTKFF
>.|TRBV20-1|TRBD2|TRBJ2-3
TGCAGTGCTAGCCCTACCACCTTAGCGGGGGCCACAGATACGCAGTATTTT
CSASPTTLAGATDTQYF
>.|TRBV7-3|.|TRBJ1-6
TGTGCCAGCAGCTTATATCCCCACAGGTTCAATTCACCCCTCCACTTT
CASSLYPHRFNSPLHF
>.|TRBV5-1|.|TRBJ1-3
TGCGCCAGCAGCCCGGGGGCAGACAGACACACCATATATTTT
CASSPGADRHTIYF
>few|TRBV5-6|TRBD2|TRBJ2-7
TGTGCCAGCAGCTTGGTCCGGGGGGGGCAATACGAGCAGTACTTC
CASSLVRGGQYEQYF
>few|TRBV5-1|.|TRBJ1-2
TGCGCCAGCAGCGGCCCTTGGGGTGGCTACACCTTC
CASSGPWGGYTF
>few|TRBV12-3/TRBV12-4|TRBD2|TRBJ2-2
TGTGCCAGCATCTCCTCTTGGACGGGAGGGTTAGGCGGGGAGCTGTTTTTT
CASISSWTGGLGGELFF
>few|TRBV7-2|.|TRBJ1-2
TGTGCCAGCAGCCCGGACAGCTACTATGGCTACACCTTC
CASSPDSYYGYTF
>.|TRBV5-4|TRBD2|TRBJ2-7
TGTGCCAGCAGCTCGGAGGGACTAGCGCAAAGCGAGCAGTACTTC
CASSSEGLAQSEQYF
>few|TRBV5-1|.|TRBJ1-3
TGCGCCAGCAGCTTGGCGCCCTACGGGGAACCCTCTGGAAACACCATATATTTT
CASSLAPYGEPSGNTIYF
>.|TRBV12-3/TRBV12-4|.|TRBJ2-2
TGTGCCAGCAGTTTCGATATCGGAAACACCGGGGAGCTGTTTTTT
CASSFDIGNTGELFF
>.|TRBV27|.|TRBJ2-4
TGTGCCAGCAGTCCCCGGGCAGCCGTAGCCAAAAACATTCAGTACTTC
CASSPRAAVAKNIQYF
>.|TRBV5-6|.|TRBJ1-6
TGTGCCAGCAGCTTGTTAAGGGGGAATTCACCCCTCCACTTT
CASSLLRGNSPLHF
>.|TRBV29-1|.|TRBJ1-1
TGCAGCGTTGAAGATCGAGAGAACACTGAAGCTTTCTTT
CSVEDRENTEAFF